Listed below are T cell receptor beta chains from one sample, sequenced in a study of CD8 T cells in ankylosing spondylitis. TCRdb re-called the 5' RACE reads with MiXCR, one entry per CDR3 protein. The sample lists around 480,000 distinct CDR3 sequences; roughly 18% were seen once. The material sequenced was blood, either unsorted or a sorted T cell fraction (not recorded which). These receptor sequences come from a male donor with ankylosing spondylitis. Both conserved end residues are part of each CDR3. Each record gives: D gene, clone size, J gene, V gene, CDR3 DNA, CDR3 protein. D genes are given only for firm matches. A row's size may be missing; if present it is once, few, many or a size class.

. | . | TRBJ2-1 | TRBV6-2/TRBV6-3 | TGTGCCAGCCGGATAGCTTCCTACAATGAGCAGTTCTTC | CASRIASYNEQFF
TRBD1 | . | TRBJ2-2 | TRBV11-2 | TGTGCCAGCGTCGATCCCAGGGGGCCCCGCTACGTTACCGGGGAGCTGTTTTTT | CASVDPRGPRYVTGELFF
TRBD2 | few | TRBJ2-3 | TRBV20-1 | TGCAGTGCTAGAGGTTGGTGGGAGGGCGTAGATACGCAGTATTTT | CSARGWWEGVDTQYF
. | few | TRBJ2-1 | TRBV7-3 | TGTGCCAGCAGCTCAAATGGAGGTGAGCAGTTCTTC | CASSSNGGEQFF
. | few | TRBJ1-2 | TRBV12-3/TRBV12-4 | TGTGCCAGCAGTTTGGTTAGGGGTGGCTACACCTTC | CASSLVRGGYTF
. | . | TRBJ2-5 | TRBV2 | TGTGCCAGCAGTGAGCGGCGGACACGTGAAGAGACCCAGTACTTC | CASSERRTREETQYF
. | few | TRBJ1-1 | TRBV29-1 | TGCAGCGTCGCCAGGGGCCCCGATACTGAAGCTTTCTTT | CSVARGPDTEAFF
. | few | TRBJ2-7 | TRBV7-8 | TGTGCCAGCAGCCCCCGGGCAGCCTACGAGCAGTACTTC | CASSPRAAYEQYF
. | few | TRBJ1-1 | TRBV5-1 | TGCGCCAGCAGCTTGGAAGCCAGAGGGTTAACTGAAGCTTTCTTT | CASSLEARGLTEAFF
TRBD2 | few | TRBJ2-5 | TRBV20-1 | TGCAGTGCGCCGACTAGCGGGGGTGTAATCGCCCAGTACTTC | CSAPTSGGVIAQYF
. | many | TRBJ2-5 | TRBV12-3/TRBV12-4 | TGTGCCAGTAGTTTGGCCCGCCGGGAGAGGCAAGAGACCCAGTACTTC | CASSLARRERQETQYF
TRBD1 | many | TRBJ1-1 | TRBV12-3/TRBV12-4 | TGTGCCAGTAGTAGGGACAGGGGGAGCACTGAAGCTTTCTTT | CASSRDRGSTEAFF
TRBD1 | . | TRBJ2-7 | TRBV20-1 | TGCAGTGCTAGAAAGGACAGGGGGGACGAGCAGTACTTC | CSARKDRGDEQYF
. | . | TRBJ2-3 | TRBV4-3 | TGCGCCAGCAGCCAAGCAGTCCAGACAGATACGCAGTATTTT | CASSQAVQTDTQYF
TRBD1 | . | TRBJ1-1 | TRBV11-1 | TGTGCCAGCAGCTTAGTCGTCGACAGGGGGCGGGGGAACACTGAAGCTTTCTTT | CASSLVVDRGRGNTEAFF
. | . | TRBJ2-6 | TRBV5-1 | TGCGCCAGCACCGACATACAGGGATCCCTCTCTGGGGCCAACGTCCTGACTTTC | CASTDIQGSLSGANVLTF
. | . | TRBJ2-7 | TRBV5-6 | TGTGCCAGCAGCTTGGGGGCGGCGGTTTACCGGGAGCAGTACTTC | CASSLGAAVYREQYF
TRBD1 | few | TRBJ2-3 | TRBV20-1 | TGCAGTGCTACGACAGGGGGTGGGGGCACAGATACGCAGTATTTT | CSATTGGGGTDTQYF
TRBD2 | many | TRBJ2-1 | TRBV15 | TGTGCCACCAGCAGAGAACTAGCGGGGAACAATGAGCAGTTCTTC | CATSRELAGNNEQFF
TRBD1 | . | TRBJ1-1 | TRBV27 | TGTGCCAGCAGTACACCCGGGACAGGGGAAACTGAAGCTTTCTTT | CASSTPGTGETEAFF
TRBD1 | . | TRBJ2-1 | TRBV7-2 | TGTGCCAGCAGTAGACAGGGGCCCTTAAGCTCCTACAATGAGCAGTTCTTC | CASSRQGPLSSYNEQFF
. | few | TRBJ2-1 | TRBV5-1 | TGCGCCAGCAGCTTGGGGAGTAGCAATGGCAATGAGCAGTTCTTC | CASSLGSSNGNEQFF
. | many | TRBJ2-1 | TRBV10-3 | TGTGCCATCAGTGTATCGGAGGATGAGCAGTTCTTC | CAISVSEDEQFF
. | . | TRBJ2-1 | TRBV3-1 | TGTGCCAGCAGCCAAGGGGTCGAGACCTACAATGAGCAGTTCTTC | CASSQGVETYNEQFF
. | . | TRBJ1-2 | TRBV5-1 | TGCGCCAGCAGCCCAATGGGGGGGAATGGCTACACCTTC | CASSPMGGNGYTF
TRBD2 | few | TRBJ2-5 | TRBV6-5 | TGTGCCACCGTTAGCGGGTGGTACCAAGAGACCCAGTACTTC | CATVSGWYQETQYF
. | few | TRBJ2-3 | TRBV10-3 | TGTGCCATCAGTGAGGAAGGGAAGTCCACAGATACGCAGTATTTT | CAISEEGKSTDTQYF
. | few | TRBJ1-5 | TRBV6-5 | TGTGCCAGCAGTTACAGGGGAGGGGCGGAACCCCAGCATTTT | CASSYRGGAEPQHF
. | . | TRBJ1-1 | TRBV6-1 | TGTGCCAGCAGCAGAAAACTGAACACTGAAGCTTTCTTT | CASSRKLNTEAFF
. | many | TRBJ2-3 | TRBV5-1 | TGCGCCAGCAGCTTGGTCGTGGGAGCAGCAGATACGCAGTATTTT | CASSLVVGAADTQYF
. | few | TRBJ1-5 | TRBV2 | TGTGCCAGCGCCGCGGTGGGGTACAATCAGCCCCAGCATTTT | CASAAVGYNQPQHF
. | few | TRBJ1-1 | TRBV7-2 | TGTGCCAGCAGCTTACAGGTGACGAACAACACTGAAGCTTTCTTT | CASSLQVTNNTEAFF
TRBD2 | few | TRBJ2-5 | TRBV7-8 | TGTGCCAGCAGCTTAGATAGCGGGTGGTTATTAGAGACCCAGTACTTC | CASSLDSGWLLETQYF
TRBD1 | few | TRBJ2-2 | TRBV7-3 | TGTGCCAGCAGCACGACCGGGACAGGGTCTTCGAACACCGGGGAGCTGTTTTTT | CASSTTGTGSSNTGELFF
. | many | TRBJ1-2 | TRBV12-3/TRBV12-4 | TGTGCCAGCAGTTTGGCAGGGACCCTTGGCTATGGCTACACCTTC | CASSLAGTLGYGYTF
TRBD2 | . | TRBJ2-1 | TRBV19 | TGTGCCAGTAGTATAGCCGCTACGAGCGGGAGGGCCTCTGAGCAGTTCTTC | CASSIAATSGRASEQFF
TRBD1 | . | TRBJ2-1 | TRBV20-1 | TGCTGTGCTGTCACAGGGGCCGTATACAATGAGCAGTTCTTC | CCAVTGAVYNEQFF